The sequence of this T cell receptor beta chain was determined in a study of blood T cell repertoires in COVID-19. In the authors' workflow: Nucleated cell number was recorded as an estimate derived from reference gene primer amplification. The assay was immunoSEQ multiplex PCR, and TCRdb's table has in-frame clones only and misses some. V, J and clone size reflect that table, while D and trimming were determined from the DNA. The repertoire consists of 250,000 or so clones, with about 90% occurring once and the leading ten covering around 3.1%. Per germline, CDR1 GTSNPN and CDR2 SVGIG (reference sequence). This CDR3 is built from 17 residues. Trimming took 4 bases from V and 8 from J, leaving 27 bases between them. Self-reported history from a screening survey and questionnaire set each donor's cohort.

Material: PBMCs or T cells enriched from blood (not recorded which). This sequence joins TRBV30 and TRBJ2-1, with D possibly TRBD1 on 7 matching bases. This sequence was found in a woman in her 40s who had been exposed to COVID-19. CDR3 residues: CAWIGRRGGGNLYEQFF. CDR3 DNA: TGTGCCTGGATCGGGAGAAGAGGGGGCGGGAACCTTTATGAGCAGTTCTTC.